These 20 T cell receptor beta chains came from one sample sequenced in a study of cytomegalovirus exposure and HLA in healthy donors (dated by TCRdb to about 2017). Library preparation was by the immunoSEQ multiplex PCR assay. The multiplex PCR relied on a mix of 60 forward primers for TCR Vbeta segments and 13 reverse primers for TCR Jbeta segments. Entries here come from immuneACCESS through TCRdb and include only in-frame sequences with V and J called. Some clones fail to appear in such tables; in the studies checked, an unresolved V gene covers under half of the shortfall, and the cause of the remainder is unknown. The sample has about 230,000 clones on record, 85% of them singletons. Jointly, the top ten make up over 1% of the sample. The specimen sequenced was PBMCs. These receptors were collected from a human donor in good health.

Concerning this clone: The junction does not match germline at one end; this may be a read error. The rearrangement links TRBV7-9 to TRBJ2-1; TRBD1 matches 7 bases. CDR3 length equals 15 residues. Germline V gives CDR1 SEHNR, CDR2 FQNEAQ (reference sequence). The CDR3 bases are TGTTCCAGCACCCTACCGGGACAGACATCAAATGAGCAGTTCTTC. Amino acid sequence: CSSTLPGQTSNEQFF.

Only a few counts were recorded for this clone. The chain employs TRBV19 and TRBJ2-2; TRBD1 matches at 11 bases. This CDR3 region has 15 residues. V was pared by 6 bases and J by 6 bases, with 6 bases of the junction left unmatched. The germline gives CDR1 LNHDA, CDR2 SQIVND (reference sequence). The CDR3 is CASRLPGQGAGELFF. The CDR3 DNA reads as TGTGCCAGTAGGCTCCCGGGACAGGGGGCCGGGGAGCTGTTTTTT.

This clone was counted once. The rearrangement joins TRBV5-1 to TRBJ2-3; a possible D gene is TRBD1 (8 bases). This CDR3 has 16 amino acids. The germline V gene encodes CDR1 SGHRS and CDR2 YFSETQ. With 2 bases removed from V and 0 bases from J, the gap between germline ends came to 13 bases. The CDR3 DNA is TGCGCCAGCAGCTTACAGGGGGGGGCCAGCACAGATACGCAGTATTTT. Translating it yields CASSLQGGASTDTQYF.

This clone was seen more than once but under ten times. The chain combines TRBV5-1 with TRBJ2-3; 11 nucleotides align to TRBD2. The CDR3 sequence is 16 residues long. V was clipped by 4 bases and J by 2 bases; unmatched bases: 6. Germline assignment: CDR1 SGHRS and CDR2 YFSETQ. The CDR3 spells CASSETSGVPTDTQYF. CDR3 sequence (DNA): TGCGCCAGCAGCGAGACTAGCGGGGTGCCCACAGATACGCAGTATTTT.

The sample holds a few counts of this clone. The chain uses TRBV7-9 and TRBJ2-7, with D maybe TRBD2 (6 bases). Germline values: CDR1 SEHNR, CDR2 FQNEAQ (reference sequence). V was shortened by 1 base and J by 2 bases, with 12 bases between the two germline ends. CDR3 size: 15 residues. The CDR3 sequence is CASSLGGVGTYEQYF. The CDR3 DNA reads as TGTGCCAGCAGCTTAGGGGGGGTAGGCACCTACGAGCAGTACTTC.

This chain's CDR3 is CASGSRKESSEAFF. The DNA of the CDR3 is TGTGCTAGTGGTTCCCGCAAGGAGTCCTCTGAAGCTTTCTTT. The rearrangement links TRBV12-5 to TRBJ1-1; no clear D gene. The CDR3 spans 14 residues. Trimming shortened V by 4 bases and J by 6 bases, and 15 bases separated the two germline ends. Germline V lookup: CDR1 LGHNT, CDR2 FRNRAP.

The chain employs TRBV19 and TRBJ2-7, with TRBD2 identical over 7 bases. With V trimmed by 5 bases and J by 0 bases, 7 bases remained unmatched. The CDR3 is made up of 15 amino acids. CDR1 is LNHDA, CDR2 SQIVND, per germline (reference sequence). The CDR3 sequence is CASSLSSGYSYEQYF. In DNA, the CDR3 is TGTGCCAGTAGTCTATCTAGCGGATACTCCTACGAGCAGTACTTC. Filled out from reference TRBV19 and TRBJ2-7, the complete variable domain reads DGGITQSPKYLFRKEGQNVTLSCEQNLNHDAMYWYRQDPGQGLRLIYYSQIVNDFQKGDIAEGYSVSREKKESFPLTVTSAQKNPTAFYLCASSLSSGYSYEQYFGPGTRLTVT.

The chain is built from TRBV4-1 and TRBJ1-4; 10 nucleotides match TRBD1. The germline V gene has CDR1 MGHRA and CDR2 YSYEKL. This CDR3 spans 19 amino acids. With 1 base clipped from V and 7 bases from J, the junction kept 15 bases outside the gene matches. CDR3 sequence (DNA): TGCGCCAGCAGCCAAGTAGAAGTGACAGGGGGCAGGCTGGGTGAAAAACTGTTTTTT. Residues: CASSQVEVTGGRLGEKLFF.

This clone occurred once. The V call is TRBV5-5, the J call TRBJ2-7, with D maybe TRBD1 (5 bases). This CDR3 has 13 amino acids. V was clipped by 3 bases and J by 2 bases, with 9 bases between them. Germline lookup yields CDR1 SGHKS and CDR2 YYEKEE (reference sequence). The DNA for the CDR3 is TGTGCCAGCAGCTCCCGACAGACCTACGAGCAGTACTTC. Its protein product is CASSSRQTYEQYF.

The chain has TRBV27 and TRBJ2-1, with 13 bases fitting TRBD2. The V gene end was trimmed by 2 bases and the J gene end by 10 bases; junction bases not matched to a gene: 5. Germline V gene data show CDR1 as MNHEY and CDR2 as SMNVEV (reference sequence). This CDR3 has 15 residues. CDR3 region: CASSLTGLAGTEQFF. The CDR3 bases are TGTGCCAGCAGTTTAACGGGACTAGCGGGAACCGAGCAGTTCTTC.

The CDR3, as DNA: TGTGCCAGCAGCCTGACAGGGCGGAGCACAGATACGCAGTATTTT. The encoded protein is CASSLTGRSTDTQYF. The V call is TRBV27, the J call TRBJ2-3; TRBD1 matches at 7 bases. The CDR3 extends over 15 amino acids. Trimming took 6 bases from V and 0 from J; bases not matched to a gene: 6. Germline lookup yields CDR1 MNHEY and CDR2 SMNVEV (reference sequence).

In this sample, this clone turned up a few times. The V call is TRBV2, the J call TRBJ2-3, with TRBD2 matching 11 bases. The CDR3 loop spans 16 amino acids. Trimming at V came to 7 bases and at J to 3 bases, leaving 9 bases not matched to a gene. Looked up from germline, CDR1 is SNHLY and CDR2 is FYNNEI. The CDR3 DNA follows: TGTGCCAGCATTAATGGAGGGACTAGCGGAACAGATACGCAGTATTTT. This translates into CASINGGTSGTDTQYF.

The genes are TRBV9 and TRBJ2-7; 11 nucleotides align to TRBD2. CDR1 is SGDLS, CDR2 YYNGEE, per germline. J gave up 7 bases and V 3 bases, and 12 bases lay outside the gene matches. The CDR3 length is 16 residues. CDR3 sequence reads: CASSGGSGRASTEQYF. CDR3 DNA sequence: TGTGCCAGCAGCGGAGGTAGCGGGAGGGCCTCTACGGAGCAGTACTTC.

About this clone: One end of the junction is discordant with germline, which a read error may explain. The CDR3 reads CSTGVRVF. In DNA form, the CDR3 reads TGCAGCACAGGGGTAAGGGTCTTC. The chain recombines TRBV20-1 with TRBJ2-1, with 7 bases matching TRBD1. The CDR3 has 8 amino acids. Germline loops: CDR1 DFQATT, CDR2 SNEGSKA (reference sequence).

The CDR3 DNA is TGTGCTAGTGGTTTGGTACACAGGGGCCCAAAGGAGGACACTGAAGCTTTCTTT. Residues: CASGLVHRGPKEDTEAFF. V is TRBV12-5 and J is TRBJ1-1, with 7 nucleotides matching TRBD1. V lost 0 bases to trimming and J lost 3 bases; unmatched junction nucleotides: 13. Germline V gene lookup returns CDR1 LGHNT and CDR2 FRNRAP. CDR3 length equals 18 residues.

This chain uses TRBV6-5 with TRBJ1-5; TRBD1 agrees at 11 bases. The CDR3 length is 15 residues. Germline V gene data show CDR1 as MNHEY and CDR2 as SVGAGI. J was trimmed by 6 bases and V by 6 bases; bases with no gene match: 7. CDR3: CASSLGQGATQPQHF. The CDR3 nucleotides read TGTGCCAGCAGCCTAGGACAGGGGGCAACTCAGCCCCAGCATTTT.

The rearrangement uses TRBV11-1 and TRBJ2-1; 10 bases are shared with TRBD2. The trim removed 6 bases at V and 5 bases at J, leaving 4 bases unmatched. Germline loops: CDR1 SGHAT, CDR2 FQDESV (reference sequence). The CDR3 contains 14 residues. In DNA, the CDR3 is TGTGCCAGCAGTTGGACTAGCGGCAACAATGAGCAGTTCTTC. This translates into CASSWTSGNNEQFF.

The chain employs TRBV6-1 and TRBJ2-5; the D is unclear. Germline V gene sequence: CDR1 MNHNS, CDR2 SASEGT. The CDR3 is 14 amino acids. Trimming took 1 base from V and 5 from J, leaving 11 bases between them. The CDR3 loop reads CASSEVGLRETQYF. The CDR3 bases are TGTGCCAGCAGTGAAGTCGGGTTGAGGGAGACCCAGTACTTC.

This chain uses TRBV9 with TRBJ2-1, with 12 bases fitting TRBD2. This CDR3 spans 18 amino acids. V was clipped by 1 base and J by 4 bases; unmatched bases: 9. CDR1 is SGDLS, CDR2 YYNGEE, per germline. The CDR3 DNA sequence: TGTGCCAGCAGCGTAAGACCTCTAGCGGGAGGGTTATACAATGAGCAGTTCTTC. Its translation is CASSVRPLAGGLYNEQFF. Together with reference TRBV9 and TRBJ2-1, the CDR3 gives the full variable domain: DSGVTQTPKHLITATGQRVTLRCSPRSGDLSVYWYQQSLDQGLQFLIQYYNGEERAKGNILERFSAQQFPDLHSELNLSSLELGDSALYFCASSVRPLAGGLYNEQFFGPGTRLTVL.

The chain is built from TRBV5-6 and TRBJ2-1, with 8 positions matching TRBD2. This CDR3 comprises 19 residues. The germline V gene has CDR1 SGHDT and CDR2 YYEEEE. J lost 3 bases, V lost 1 base, and 15 bases had no gene match. CDR3 sequence reads: CASSLLGHDSGSFYNEQFF. DNA for the CDR3: TGTGCCAGCAGCTTGTTGGGACACGACAGCGGGAGCTTCTACAATGAGCAGTTCTTC.